A selection of T cell receptor beta chains follows, all from one sample in a study of T-cell memory formation after mild COVID-19. TCRdb fed the 5' RACE reads into MiXCR, producing one record per CDR3 protein. The sample contains fewer than 350,000 distinct CDR3 sequences, over 15% of which appear only once. Sequencing was carried out using PBMCs or a T cell subset sorted from them (not recorded which). Source of these receptors: a man younger than 35 who had mild COVID-19 (a few samples of this study predate the infection). Cell type and time point are not known. CDR3s include the opening cysteine and the closing phenylalanine or tryptophan. Each record gives: D gene, V gene, clone size, J gene, CDR3 DNA, CDR3 protein. D genes are given only for firm matches. The size entry is marked missing in some rows and otherwise reads once, few, many or a size class.

d_call: .; v_call: TRBV5-1; clone_size: .; j_call: TRBJ1-2; cdr3_nt: TGCGCCAGCAGCTTGGGGGGGAATAGTGGCTACACCTTC; cdr3_aa: CASSLGGNSGYTF
d_call: .; v_call: TRBV6-5; clone_size: .; j_call: TRBJ1-6; cdr3_nt: TGTGCCAGCAGCTCTAGCCTCCAACAGGGAACGGTCTCACCCCTCCACTTT; cdr3_aa: CASSSSLQQGTVSPLHF
d_call: TRBD1; v_call: TRBV4-2; clone_size: few; j_call: TRBJ1-6; cdr3_nt: TGTGCCAGCAGCCAGTTCCGGGACAGGGGAATTGGGCGCAATTCACCCCTCCACTTT; cdr3_aa: CASSQFRDRGIGRNSPLHF
d_call: .; v_call: TRBV20-1; clone_size: .; j_call: TRBJ2-1; cdr3_nt: TGCAGTGCTGTGGGGGTTAGGCGCCTGGGGGGTGAGCAGTTCTTC; cdr3_aa: CSAVGVRRLGGEQFF
d_call: .; v_call: TRBV28; clone_size: few; j_call: TRBJ1-6; cdr3_nt: TGTGCCAGCAGCCCGCCGCCAGGCGACAATTCACCCCTCCACTTT; cdr3_aa: CASSPPPGDNSPLHF
d_call: TRBD2; v_call: TRBV7-9; clone_size: .; j_call: TRBJ2-5; cdr3_nt: TGTGCCAGCAGCTTACCCTCGACTAGCGGCCAAGAGACCCAGTACTTC; cdr3_aa: CASSLPSTSGQETQYF
d_call: .; v_call: TRBV20-1; clone_size: .; j_call: TRBJ1-2; cdr3_nt: TGCAGTGCTGGGATACAGGGTTGGGGGTATGGCTACACCTTC; cdr3_aa: CSAGIQGWGYGYTF
d_call: .; v_call: TRBV5-5; clone_size: .; j_call: TRBJ2-3; cdr3_nt: TGTGCCAGCAAGAACACAGATACGCAGTATTTT; cdr3_aa: CASKNTDTQYF
d_call: .; v_call: TRBV15; clone_size: many; j_call: TRBJ2-3; cdr3_nt: TGTGCCACCAGCAGAGATAGGGTAGATACGCAGTATTTT; cdr3_aa: CATSRDRVDTQYF
d_call: .; v_call: TRBV9; clone_size: .; j_call: TRBJ2-7; cdr3_nt: TGTGCCAGCAGCTTGGTCTCGTCCGGCGAGCAGTACTTC; cdr3_aa: CASSLVSSGEQYF
d_call: .; v_call: TRBV7-2; clone_size: .; j_call: TRBJ2-3; cdr3_nt: TGTGCCAGCAGCTTAGTCCGGGATAGCACAGATACGCAGTATTTT; cdr3_aa: CASSLVRDSTDTQYF
d_call: .; v_call: TRBV4-1; clone_size: .; j_call: TRBJ2-3; cdr3_nt: TGCGCCAGCAGCCACGATCCCTTCAGCAGCACAGATACGCAGTATTTT; cdr3_aa: CASSHDPFSSTDTQYF
d_call: .; v_call: TRBV20-1; clone_size: few; j_call: TRBJ1-4; cdr3_nt: TGCAGTGCCGCTTGGACATCTAAACTGTTTTTT; cdr3_aa: CSAAWTSKLFF
d_call: TRBD1; v_call: TRBV5-1; clone_size: few; j_call: TRBJ2-2; cdr3_nt: TGCGCCAGCACCGCCCCTCGGGACAGGGAAACCGGGGAGCTGTTTTTT; cdr3_aa: CASTAPRDRETGELFF
d_call: .; v_call: TRBV12-3/TRBV12-4; clone_size: .; j_call: TRBJ2-5; cdr3_nt: TGTGCCAGCAGTTCCAACGGCAGGCCAGAGACCCAGTACTTC; cdr3_aa: CASSSNGRPETQYF
d_call: TRBD2; v_call: TRBV5-1; clone_size: few; j_call: TRBJ2-3; cdr3_nt: TGCGCCAGCAACGATTTAGCGGGGGGGACAGATACGCAGTATTTT; cdr3_aa: CASNDLAGGTDTQYF
d_call: .; v_call: TRBV20-1; clone_size: .; j_call: TRBJ2-7; cdr3_nt: TGCAGTGCTAGTAGCCTAGCGTCCCACGAGCAGTACTTC; cdr3_aa: CSASSLASHEQYF
d_call: .; v_call: TRBV11-2; clone_size: .; j_call: TRBJ1-5; cdr3_nt: TGTGCCAGCAGCTTTCTCGGCCTCAGGGGACAGCCCCAGCATTTT; cdr3_aa: CASSFLGLRGQPQHF
d_call: .; v_call: TRBV25-1; clone_size: .; j_call: TRBJ2-1; cdr3_nt: TGTGCCAGCAGTGAAGGGTTGCAGAACAATGAGCAGTTCTTC; cdr3_aa: CASSEGLQNNEQFF
d_call: TRBD2; v_call: TRBV11-2; clone_size: few; j_call: TRBJ2-1; cdr3_nt: TGTGCCAGCAATCGGGACTACTCCTACAATGAGCAGTTCTTC; cdr3_aa: CASNRDYSYNEQFF
d_call: .; v_call: TRBV4-1; clone_size: .; j_call: TRBJ2-7; cdr3_nt: TGCGCCAGCAGCCAAGATCTCTCCTACGAGCAGTACTTC; cdr3_aa: CASSQDLSYEQYF
d_call: .; v_call: TRBV11-3; clone_size: .; j_call: TRBJ2-2; cdr3_nt: TGTGCCAGCAAGTTGACTACGAACACCGGGGAGCTGTTTTTT; cdr3_aa: CASKLTTNTGELFF
d_call: .; v_call: TRBV30; clone_size: .; j_call: TRBJ1-5; cdr3_nt: TGTGCCTGGAGCGGGGTGGATAGCAATCAGCCCCAGCATTTT; cdr3_aa: CAWSGVDSNQPQHF
d_call: TRBD2; v_call: TRBV11-2; clone_size: few; j_call: TRBJ2-1; cdr3_nt: TGTGCCAGCAGCCCCGGGACTAGGAATGAGCAGTTCTTC; cdr3_aa: CASSPGTRNEQFF
d_call: .; v_call: TRBV6-1; clone_size: .; j_call: TRBJ1-5; cdr3_nt: TGTGCCAGCTCAATTCTACCGGAGGGTAATCAGCCCCAGCATTTT; cdr3_aa: CASSILPEGNQPQHF
d_call: .; v_call: TRBV20-1; clone_size: .; j_call: TRBJ1-1; cdr3_nt: TGCAGTGCTAGAGCCCCCCGGGGCAGGGGGAACACTGAAGCTTTCTTT; cdr3_aa: CSARAPRGRGNTEAFF
d_call: TRBD1; v_call: TRBV24-1; clone_size: few; j_call: TRBJ2-3; cdr3_nt: TGTGCCACCAGTGGACAGGGGGCAGATACGCAGTATTTT; cdr3_aa: CATSGQGADTQYF
d_call: .; v_call: TRBV7-9; clone_size: .; j_call: TRBJ1-1; cdr3_nt: TGTGCCAGCAGAACCGAGGCACAGTTTGAAGCTTTCTTT; cdr3_aa: CASRTEAQFEAFF
d_call: .; v_call: TRBV10-2; clone_size: few; j_call: TRBJ2-5; cdr3_nt: TGCGCCAGCAGTGAGAGGGGGAGACTAGAGACCCAGTACTTC; cdr3_aa: CASSERGRLETQYF
d_call: .; v_call: TRBV2; clone_size: .; j_call: TRBJ1-2; cdr3_nt: TGTGCCAGCATCCATCCGGGAGGCACTCTGGATGGCTACACCTTC; cdr3_aa: CASIHPGGTLDGYTF
d_call: .; v_call: TRBV10-2; clone_size: few; j_call: TRBJ2-5; cdr3_nt: TGCGCCAGCAGTGAGTGGTTGACCCGGGAGACCCAGTACTTC; cdr3_aa: CASSEWLTRETQYF
d_call: .; v_call: TRBV29-1; clone_size: .; j_call: TRBJ2-5; cdr3_nt: TGCAGCGTTGAGGGAGTCCCAGGCGCGCCCACTCAGGAGACCCAGTACTTC; cdr3_aa: CSVEGVPGAPTQETQYF
d_call: .; v_call: TRBV20-1; clone_size: .; j_call: TRBJ1-5; cdr3_nt: TGCAGTGCTAGATCCCTCGGTAGGGGATTTAGCAATCAGCCCCAGCATTTT; cdr3_aa: CSARSLGRGFSNQPQHF
d_call: TRBD1; v_call: TRBV10-3; clone_size: few; j_call: TRBJ1-3; cdr3_nt: TGTGCCATCAGTGAGTCGACAGGGTGGAACACCATATATTTT; cdr3_aa: CAISESTGWNTIYF
d_call: .; v_call: TRBV12-3/TRBV12-4; clone_size: .; j_call: TRBJ1-5; cdr3_nt: TGTGCCAGCAGTCCTCCGGACAGTAATAGGCATCAGCCCCAGCATTTT; cdr3_aa: CASSPPDSNRHQPQHF
d_call: TRBD2; v_call: TRBV24-1; clone_size: .; j_call: TRBJ2-3; cdr3_nt: TGTGCCACCAGTGAGGGGACTAGGCACACGCAGTATTTT; cdr3_aa: CATSEGTRHTQYF
d_call: .; v_call: TRBV12-3/TRBV12-4; clone_size: few; j_call: TRBJ2-2; cdr3_nt: .; cdr3_aa: CASREGVTPGSCFF
d_call: .; v_call: TRBV6-6; clone_size: .; j_call: TRBJ1-2; cdr3_nt: TGTGCCAGCAGCATCCGGGGAGCTAACTATGGCTACACCTTC; cdr3_aa: CASSIRGANYGYTF
d_call: .; v_call: TRBV15; clone_size: once; j_call: TRBJ2-2; cdr3_nt: TGTGCCACCAGCAGACCCCCTGGGGGGCAGGGGGACAAGAACACCGGGGAGCTGTTTTTT; cdr3_aa: CATSRPPGGQGDKNTGELFF
d_call: TRBD2; v_call: TRBV27; clone_size: .; j_call: TRBJ2-3; cdr3_nt: TGTGCCAGCATCGACAGCGGGGCGACAGATACGCAGTATTTT; cdr3_aa: CASIDSGATDTQYF
d_call: .; v_call: TRBV12-5; clone_size: .; j_call: TRBJ1-1; cdr3_nt: TGTGCTAGTGGTTTGGTACTCCCGAGCGGGTGGACTGAAGCTTTCTTT; cdr3_aa: CASGLVLPSGWTEAFF
d_call: .; v_call: TRBV28; clone_size: few; j_call: TRBJ2-5; cdr3_nt: TGTGCCAGCAGTCCGGGACAGTGGGGGGGGGAGACCCAGTACTTC; cdr3_aa: CASSPGQWGGETQYF
d_call: .; v_call: TRBV10-3; clone_size: .; j_call: TRBJ2-3; cdr3_nt: TGTGCCATCAGTGAGTCGACGGTTTCAGATACGCAGTATTTT; cdr3_aa: CAISESTVSDTQYF
d_call: .; v_call: TRBV28; clone_size: .; j_call: TRBJ2-2; cdr3_nt: TGTGCCAGCAGTCGACAGAGGACCGGGGAGCTGTTTTTT; cdr3_aa: CASSRQRTGELFF
d_call: .; v_call: TRBV7-6; clone_size: few; j_call: TRBJ2-1; cdr3_nt: TGTGCCAGCAGCCGTAGCTCCTACAATGAGCAGTTCTTC; cdr3_aa: CASSRSSYNEQFF
d_call: TRBD1; v_call: TRBV27; clone_size: many; j_call: TRBJ1-6; cdr3_nt: TGTGCCAGCAGTTCCCCTAATTACAGGGGCAATTCACCCCTCCACTTT; cdr3_aa: CASSSPNYRGNSPLHF
d_call: .; v_call: TRBV20-1; clone_size: .; j_call: TRBJ1-2; cdr3_nt: TGCAGTGCTAGTTTGGGGATTAGCTTTGGCTACACCTTC; cdr3_aa: CSASLGISFGYTF